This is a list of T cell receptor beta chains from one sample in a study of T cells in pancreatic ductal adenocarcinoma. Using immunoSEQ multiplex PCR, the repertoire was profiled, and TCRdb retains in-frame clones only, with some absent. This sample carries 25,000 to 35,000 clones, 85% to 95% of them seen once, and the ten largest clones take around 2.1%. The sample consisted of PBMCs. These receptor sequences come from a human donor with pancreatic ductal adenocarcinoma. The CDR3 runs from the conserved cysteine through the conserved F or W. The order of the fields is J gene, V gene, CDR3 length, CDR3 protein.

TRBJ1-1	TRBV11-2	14	CASSLPGGRTEAFF
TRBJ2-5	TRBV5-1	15	CASSLGGTSQETQYF
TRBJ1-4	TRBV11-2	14	CASSFWGGNEKLFF
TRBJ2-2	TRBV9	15	CASSVATVNTGELFF
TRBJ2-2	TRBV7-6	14	CASTTTGSPGELFF
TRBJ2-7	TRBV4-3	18	CASSRSRSGRLSSYEQYF
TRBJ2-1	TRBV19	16	CASSIDLAASYNEQFF
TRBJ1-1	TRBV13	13	CASSFFGNTEAFF
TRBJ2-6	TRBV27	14	CASNTGPGANVLTF
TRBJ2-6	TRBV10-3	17	CAISEGVVTSGANVLTF
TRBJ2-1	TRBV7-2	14	CASSSNLLEYEQFF
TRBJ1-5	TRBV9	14	CASSETGGAGPQHF
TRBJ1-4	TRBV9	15	CASSLGAREGEKLFF
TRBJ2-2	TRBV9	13	CASSVWEAGELFF
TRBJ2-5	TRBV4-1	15	CASSPMGARGETQYF
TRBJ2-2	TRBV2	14	CASWGQGNTGELFF
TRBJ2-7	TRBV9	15	CASSAGTSETYEQYF
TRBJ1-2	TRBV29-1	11	CSVWDRAGYTF
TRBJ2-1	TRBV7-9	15	CASSPSRGGYNEQFF
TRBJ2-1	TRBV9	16	CASSSPRADRYNEQFF
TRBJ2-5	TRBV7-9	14	CASSPKVIEETQYF
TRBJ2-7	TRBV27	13	CASSLFTGGPRYF